Listed here are 22 T cell receptor beta chains from one sample, sequenced in a study of early T cells in non-severe SARS-CoV-2 infection. TCRdb independently ran MiXCR on the 5' RACE reads; one entry per CDR3 protein. The sample carries 25,000 to 35,000 distinct CDR3 sequences, around 3% recorded once. The specimen sequenced was whole blood. The receptors were gathered from an adult who was a healthcare worker with PCR-confirmed SARS-CoV-2 infection or an uninfected control (not recorded which).

Ten or more counts support this clonotype. This rearrangement joins TRBV29-1 to TRBJ2-3, with 15 bases fitting TRBD2. This CDR3 is built from 16 residues. The germline V gene has CDR1 SQVTM and CDR2 ANQGSEA. Germline trimming cut 5 bases from V and 6 bases from J; bases unmatched to any gene: 9. CDR3 protein: CSVSWTSGGASDTQYF. The CDR3 DNA follows: TGCAGCGTTTCATGGACTAGCGGGGGGGCCTCGGATACGCAGTATTTT.

This clonotype was detected only a few times. A much larger clonotype is one base distant, so this may be a read error. This chain links TRBV12-3 or TRBV12-4 with TRBJ2-2, with 9 bases lining up with TRBD1. This CDR3 has 15 amino acids. CDR3 coding DNA: TGTGCCAGCAGGGCACAGGGGGCGAACACCGGGGAGCAGTTTTTT. Protein product: CASRAQGANTGEQFF.

This clonotype came up many times. The chain recombines TRBV12-3 or TRBV12-4 with TRBJ1-5; D possibly corresponds to TRBD1 (6 bases). V lost 6 bases and J 0 bases, leaving 15 bases between the germline ends. The CDR3 length is 16 residues. CDR3 loop: CASRHALQGSNQPQHF. DNA for the CDR3: TGTGCCAGCAGACACGCCCTACAGGGTAGCAATCAGCCCCAGCATTTT.

This clonotype has a count of ten or more. This rearrangement joins TRBV5-1 to TRBJ2-3; TRBD2 aligns across 13 bases. The CDR3 runs 18 residues. V lost 3 bases, J lost 0 bases, and 7 bases stayed unmatched. Germline-derived CDR1 and CDR2 are SGHRS and YFSETQ. CDR3 in DNA: TGCGCCAGCAGCTGGACGGGACTAGCGGGGCCTAGCACAGATACGCAGTATTTT. This sequence encodes CASSWTGLAGPSTDTQYF.

This clonotype was seen repeatedly, ten times or more. V gene TRBV9 combines with J gene TRBJ1-6; TRBD1 matches 7 bases. The CDR3 contains 13 residues. From germline, CDR1 is SGDLS and CDR2 YYNGEE. V dropped 4 bases and J dropped 11; count of bases not matched to a gene: 6. The CDR3 DNA reads TGTGCCAGCAGCCCCCGGACAGGCGCACCCCTCCACTTT. It translates to CASSPRTGAPLHF.

This clonotype was seen repeatedly, ten times or more. The V call is TRBV27, the J call TRBJ2-7, with D possibly TRBD1 on 5 matching bases. Germline V gene data show CDR1 as MNHEY and CDR2 as SMNVEV (reference sequence). This CDR3 is built from 14 residues. Trimming removed 6 bases at V and 5 bases at J, with 17 bases between. The CDR3 sequence: CASRPNRWVHEQYV. For the CDR3, the DNA is TGTGCCAGCAGACCCAACAGGTGGGTCCACGAGCAGTACGTC.

This clonotype was counted at least ten times. The chain carries TRBV19 and TRBJ1-5; no reliable D call. CDR1 and CDR2 from the germline V gene are LNHDA and SQIVND (reference sequence). Trimming cost V 3 bases and J 5 bases, with 8 bases left between them. The length of the CDR3 is 13 residues. CDR3: CASSIWADQPQHF. The CDR3 nucleotides are TGTGCCAGTAGTATCTGGGCCGATCAGCCCCAGCATTTT.

This clonotype was observed a few times. The gene calls are TRBV6-2 or TRBV6-3 and TRBJ2-7; D possibly corresponds to TRBD2 (5 bases). Trimming shortened V by 6 bases and J by 3 bases, and 12 bases separated the two germline ends. CDR3 length: 13 amino acids. The V gene's germline CDR1 is MNHEY and CDR2 SVGEGT. In DNA form, the CDR3 reads TGTGCCAGCAGCCAGACTAACAGCTACGAGCAGTACGTC. Its translation is CASSQTNSYEQYV.

The chain is built from TRBV21-1 and TRBJ2-7; the table's D call TRBD1 went unverified against the DNA. TRBV21-1 is marked as a pseudogene. The CDR3 covers 15 residues. The CDR3 nucleotides read TGTGCCAGCAGCAAAGGCGGGGGGCTGGCCTACGAGCAGTACGTC. Its protein product is CASSKGGGLAYEQYV.

This clonotype was counted many times. The gene calls are TRBV6-5 and TRBJ1-1; unclear D gene. V lost 4 bases, J lost 0 bases, and 12 bases lay in between. Germline-derived CDR1 and CDR2 are MNHEY and SVGAGI. The CDR3 runs to 15 residues. CDR3 DNA: TGTGCCAGCAGTTCCCGGGTCTCCATGAACACTGAAGCTTTCTTT. Translating it yields CASSSRVSMNTEAFF.

In its sample, this clonotype was seen many times. This chain connects TRBV14 to TRBJ1-1; TRBD1 agrees at 9 bases. The CDR3 length is 13 residues. The V gene end was trimmed by 3 bases and the J gene end by 7 bases; junction bases not matched to a gene: 3. Germline V gives CDR1 SGHDN, CDR2 FVKESK. For the CDR3, the DNA is TGTGCCAGCAGCCAGGACAGGGGAAGTGAAGCTTTCTTT. It yields the protein CASSQDRGSEAFF.

This clonotype was picked up a small number of times. The chain employs TRBV12-3 or TRBV12-4 and TRBJ1-2, with D unclear. The CDR3 spans 12 residues. The V end lost 4 bases, the J end lost 2 bases, and 5 bases lay between the germline ends. For the CDR3, the DNA is TGTGCCAGCAGTTCACAGAACTATGGCTACACCTTC. It translates to CASSSQNYGYTF.

This clonotype was counted many times. The chain has TRBV5-1 and TRBJ1-1, with TRBD1 matching over 8 bases. V shed 4 bases, J shed 1 base, and the junction held 6 bases outside the gene matches. CDR3 size: 15 residues. The V gene's germline CDR1 is SGHRS and CDR2 YFSETQ. CDR3 loop: CASSGTGGSNTEAFF. The CDR3 nucleotides are TGCGCCAGCAGCGGAACAGGGGGTTCGAACACTGAAGCTTTCTTT. The variable domain in full, with the rest retrieved from reference TRBV5-1 and TRBJ1-1, is KAGVTQTPRYLIKTRGQQVTLSCSPISGHRSVSWYQQTPGQGLQFLFEYFSETQRNKGNFPGRFSGRQFSNSRSEMNVSTLELGDSALYLCASSGTGGSNTEAFFGQGTRLTVV.

This clonotype has at least ten counts. This chain connects TRBV20-1 to TRBJ2-5; TRBD2 matches 7 bases. CDR1 is DFQATT, CDR2 SNEGSKA, per germline (reference sequence). V shed 5 bases, J shed 1 base, and the junction held 1 base outside the gene matches. The CDR3 is 12 amino acids. DNA for the CDR3: TGCAGTGCTGTAGCGGGCCAAGAGACCCAGTACTTC. Translation gives CSAVAGQETQYF.

This clonotype was seen repeatedly, ten times or more. The chain recombines TRBV5-1 with TRBJ2-2; possible D gene TRBD2, 5 bases. Trimming stripped 2 bases from V and 5 bases from J, with 13 bases between. CDR3 length: 15 amino acids. Germline V gene sequence: CDR1 SGHRS, CDR2 YFSETQ. The CDR3 spells CASSLASTMTGELFF. The CDR3 nucleotides are TGCGCCAGCAGCTTAGCTAGCACAATGACCGGGGAGCTGTTTTTT.

This clonotype was counted ten times or more. The chain carries TRBV12-3 or TRBV12-4 and TRBJ2-1, with 12 positions matching TRBD2. V lost 5 bases and J lost 7; bases outside the gene matches: 9. The CDR3 spans 16 residues. The CDR3 coding sequence is TGTGCCAGCAGTCCACCTAGCGGGGGGGCCGCGAATGAGCAGTTCTTC. Translated: CASSPPSGGAANEQFF.

This clonotype was detected ten times or more. The V and J genes are TRBV19 and TRBJ2-1; TRBD2 might be the D (6 bases). The CDR3 totals 14 residues. Germline loops: CDR1 LNHDA, CDR2 SQIVND (reference sequence). V lost 2 bases and J lost 12, with 17 bases in between. This CDR3 is CASSITPSAATQFF. The CDR3, as DNA: TGTGCCAGTAGTATAACCCCTAGCGCGGCCACGCAGTTCTTC.

This clonotype was detected many times. The chain recombines TRBV24-1 with TRBJ1-1, with D unclear. Trimming took 0 bases from V and 0 from J, leaving 19 bases between them. Germline values: CDR1 KGHDR, CDR2 SFDVKD. The CDR3 is 19 amino acids. The CDR3 nucleotides read TGTGCCACCAGTGATTTGTTCCCACGGTTGGAGGCTATGAACACTGAAGCTTTCTTT. This gives the protein CATSDLFPRLEAMNTEAFF.

This clonotype was found many times. The chain combines TRBV7-2 with TRBJ1-5; D is undetermined. The germline V gene encodes CDR1 SGHTA and CDR2 FQGNSA. With 6 bases removed from V and 0 bases from J, the gap between germline ends came to 12 bases. The CDR3 is 15 amino acids. CDR3 DNA: TGTGCCAGCAGTTCCGGACCCCCTAGCAATCAGCCCCAGCATTTT. Its translation is CASSSGPPSNQPQHF.

In this sample, this clonotype turned up many times. V gene TRBV24-1 combines with J gene TRBJ2-2, with TRBD1 matching over 10 bases. J gave up 2 bases and V 10 bases, and 3 bases lay outside the gene matches. The CDR3 extends over 14 amino acids. CDR1 KGHDR and CDR2 SFDVKD come from the germline V gene. CDR3 residues: CATGDRGNTGELFF. The CDR3 DNA reads as TGTGCCACGGGGGACAGGGGTAACACCGGGGAGCTGTTTTTT.

This clonotype was counted ten times or more. V is TRBV6-5 and J is TRBJ2-6; D gene unclear. V dropped 2 bases and J dropped 1 base, with 3 bases sitting between them. The germline gives CDR1 MNHEY, CDR2 SVGAGI. This CDR3 has 14 amino acids. CDR3 sequence: CASSYGSGANVLTF. Here the CDR3 DNA reads TGTGCCAGCAGTTACGGGTCTGGGGCCAACGTCCTGACTTTC.

This clonotype has a count of ten or more. V gene TRBV7-2 combines with J gene TRBJ2-3; 12 bases line up with TRBD2. CDR3 size: 17 residues. CDR1 and CDR2 from the germline V gene are SGHTA and FQGNSA. The trim removed 1 base at V and 1 base at J, leaving 3 bases unmatched. The CDR3 is CASSLVGLAGRTDTQYF. CDR3 nucleotides: TGTGCCAGCAGCTTAGTCGGACTAGCGGGGCGCACAGATACGCAGTATTTT.